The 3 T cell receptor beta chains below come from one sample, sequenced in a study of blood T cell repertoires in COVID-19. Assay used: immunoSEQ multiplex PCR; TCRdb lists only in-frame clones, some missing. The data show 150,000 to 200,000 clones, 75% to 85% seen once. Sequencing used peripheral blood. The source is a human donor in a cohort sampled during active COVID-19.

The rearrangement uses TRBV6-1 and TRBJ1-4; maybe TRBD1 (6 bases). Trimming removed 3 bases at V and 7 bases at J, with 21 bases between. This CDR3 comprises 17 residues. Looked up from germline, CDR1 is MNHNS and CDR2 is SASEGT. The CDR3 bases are TGTGCCAGCAGTGACCTTGCCGGGGGGGCCGAGCTTGAAAAACTGTTTTTT. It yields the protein CASSDLAGGAELEKLFF.

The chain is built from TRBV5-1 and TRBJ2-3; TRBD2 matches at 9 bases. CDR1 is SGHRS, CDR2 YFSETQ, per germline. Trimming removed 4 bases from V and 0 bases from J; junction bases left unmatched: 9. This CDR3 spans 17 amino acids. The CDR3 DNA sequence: TGCGCCAGCAGCCCGGCAGCTAGCGGGAAGAGCACAGATACGCAGTATTTT. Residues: CASSPAASGKSTDTQYF.

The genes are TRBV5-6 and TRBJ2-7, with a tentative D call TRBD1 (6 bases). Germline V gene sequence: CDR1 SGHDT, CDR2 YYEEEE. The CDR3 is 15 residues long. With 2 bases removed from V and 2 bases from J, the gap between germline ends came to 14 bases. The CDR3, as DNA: TGTGCCAGCAGCTTCTTGACAGGCGACACCTACGAGCAGTACTTC. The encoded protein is CASSFLTGDTYEQYF.